This is a list of T cell receptor beta chains from one sample in a study of graft-versus-host responses after intestinal transplantation. No antigen has been identified for these receptors. The table came from immunoSEQ multiplex PCR; TCRdb's copy has only in-frame clones and leaves some out. The profile covers around 96,000 clones, with about 93% appearing a single time and roughly 0.17% taken by the ten largest. The sample in question was unstimulated CD4+ T cells sorted from spleen or lymph node cells, obtained before intestinal transplant. Receptor source: a human donor who received an intestinal transplant. Each CDR3 is given with its conserved first and last residue. D genes are given only for firm matches. The size field is filled for only some rows; it gives once, few, many or a size class.

size: .; J: TRBJ1-1; V: TRBV29-1; D: .; CDR3: CSAQWRLLNTEAFF; DNA: TGCAGCGCCCAATGGAGACTCCTGAACACTGAAGCTTTCTTT
size: once; J: TRBJ2-2; V: TRBV7-6; D: .; CDR3: CASRMTVSGELFF; DNA: TGTGCCAGCAGAATGACAGTCTCCGGGGAGCTGTTTTTT
size: .; J: TRBJ1-2; V: TRBV6-1; D: .; CDR3: CASSGGYGYTF; DNA: TGTGCCAGCAGCGGCGGCTATGGCTACACCTTC
size: .; J: TRBJ1-2; V: TRBV7-9; D: .; CDR3: CASSLSGYGYTF; DNA: TGTGCCAGCAGCTTATCGGGTTATGGCTACACCTTC
size: .; J: TRBJ1-6; V: TRBV6-5; D: .; CDR3: CASKRGTNSPLHF; DNA: TGTGCCAGCAAAAGGGGAACCAATTCACCCCTCCACTTT
size: .; J: TRBJ2-7; V: TRBV10-3; D: TRBD2; CDR3: CAIAGLAIHEQYF; DNA: TGTGCCATTGCGGGACTAGCAATCCACGAGCAGTACTTC
size: .; J: TRBJ2-7; V: TRBV11-2; D: .; CDR3: CASRGAATYEQYF; DNA: TGTGCCAGCCGGGGAGCGGCTACCTACGAGCAGTACTTC
size: .; J: TRBJ2-1; V: TRBV27; D: .; CDR3: CASIRGNEQFF; DNA: TGTGCCAGCATCAGGGGTAATGAGCAGTTCTTC
size: .; J: TRBJ1-4; V: TRBV5-1; D: TRBD1; CDR3: CASSLAGTEQEKLFF; DNA: TGCGCCAGCAGCTTGGCCGGGACAGAGCAGGAAAAACTGTTTTTT
size: .; J: TRBJ1-2; V: TRBV5-1; D: .; CDR3: CASSFNRDTTNYGYTF; DNA: TGCGCCAGCAGCTTCAACCGGGACACTACTAACTATGGCTACACCTTC
size: .; J: TRBJ2-7; V: TRBV7-2; D: TRBD1; CDR3: CASSLGGTGNYEQYF; DNA: TGTGCCAGCAGCTTAGGGGGGACAGGGAACTACGAGCAGTACTTC
size: .; J: TRBJ2-4; V: TRBV5-4; D: TRBD1; CDR3: CASSYQGAENIQYF; DNA: TGTGCCAGCAGCTACCAGGGGGCCGAAAACATTCAGTACTTC
size: .; J: TRBJ2-1; V: TRBV5-4; D: .; CDR3: CASSSRVAVYNEQFF; DNA: TGTGCCAGCAGCTCCCGGGTAGCGGTGTACAATGAGCAGTTCTTC
size: .; J: TRBJ2-3; V: TRBV11-2; D: TRBD2; CDR3: CASSLGLAGADTQYF; DNA: TGTGCCAGCAGCTTAGGACTAGCGGGAGCAGATACGCAGTATTTT
size: .; J: TRBJ2-5; V: TRBV9; D: TRBD1; CDR3: CASNRDSYQETQYF; DNA: TGTGCCAGCAACCGGGACAGTTATCAAGAGACCCAGTACTTC
size: few; J: TRBJ1-5; V: TRBV6-6; D: TRBD1; CDR3: CASRERTGVNQPQHF; DNA: TGTGCCAGCAGGGAAAGGACAGGGGTAAATCAGCCCCAGCATTTT
size: .; J: TRBJ2-3; V: TRBV4-3; D: TRBD2; CDR3: CASSQDLASGGAVADTQYF; DNA: TGCGCCAGCAGCCAAGATTTGGCTAGCGGGGGGGCCGTGGCAGATACGCAGTATTTT
size: .; J: TRBJ1-1; V: TRBV29-1; D: TRBD1; CDR3: CSVSRTGLNTEAFF; DNA: TGCAGCGTTTCGCGGACAGGATTGAACACTGAAGCTTTCTTT
size: once; J: TRBJ2-3; V: TRBV5-4; D: .; CDR3: CASRRSGTSTDTQYF; DNA: TGTGCCAGCAGACGTAGCGGAACTAGCACAGATACGCAGTATTTT
size: .; J: TRBJ1-5; V: TRBV1; D: .; CDR3: CTSSQDSRLYSQPQHF; DNA: TGCACCAGCAGCCAGGACAGTAGACTGTACAGTCAGCCCCAGCATTTT
size: once; J: TRBJ2-7; V: TRBV7-2; D: .; CDR3: CASSPSGPYEQYF; DNA: TGTGCCAGCAGCCCCAGCGGGCCCTACGAGCAGTACTTC
size: few; J: TRBJ1-1; V: TRBV6-5; D: .; CDR3: CASNRLMNTEAFF; DNA: TGTGCCAGCAATCGGTTGATGAACACTGAAGCTTTCTTT
size: .; J: TRBJ2-5; V: TRBV7-8; D: .; CDR3: CASSRVGRGYQETQYF; DNA: TGTGCCAGCAGCCGCGTCGGCAGGGGATATCAAGAGACCCAGTACTTC
size: few; J: TRBJ1-2; V: TRBV7-3; D: TRBD1; CDR3: CASRQSPGQGHGYTF; DNA: TGTGCCAGCAGACAGTCCCCGGGACAGGGCCATGGCTACACCTTC
size: .; J: TRBJ2-4; V: TRBV25-1; D: .; CDR3: CASSGGRRGVAKNIQYF; DNA: TGTGCCAGCAGTGGGGGCCGGAGGGGCGTAGCCAAAAACATTCAGTACTTC
size: .; J: TRBJ1-6; V: TRBV27; D: .; CDR3: CASTTGSNSPLHF; DNA: TGTGCCAGCACGACAGGTTCGAATTCACCCCTCCACTTT
size: .; J: TRBJ1-6; V: TRBV7-2; D: .; CDR3: CASSPQSGWGSPLHF; DNA: TGTGCCAGCAGCCCGCAGTCGGGGTGGGGTTCACCCCTCCACTTT
size: .; J: TRBJ2-1; V: TRBV29-1; D: .; CDR3: CSVEARRLYNEQFF; DNA: TGCAGCGTTGAAGCCCGCAGACTCTACAATGAGCAGTTCTTC
size: few; J: TRBJ1-1; V: TRBV6-1; D: .; CDR3: CASSELLTGTEAFF; DNA: TGTGCCAGCAGTGAGTTGTTGACAGGCACTGAAGCTTTCTTT
size: .; J: TRBJ2-1; V: TRBV13; D: TRBD2; CDR3: CASSQGLAYNEQFF; DNA: TGTGCCAGCAGCCAAGGACTAGCCTACAATGAGCAGTTCTTC
size: .; J: TRBJ1-4; V: TRBV10-3; D: .; CDR3: CAISRGGEKLFF; DNA: TGTGCCATCAGCCGAGGCGGTGAAAAACTGTTTTTT
size: .; J: TRBJ2-2; V: TRBV6-1; D: .; CDR3: CASSELATGELFF; DNA: TGTGCCAGCAGTGAACTGGCCACCGGGGAGCTGTTTTTT
size: .; J: TRBJ1-1; V: TRBV19; D: .; CDR3: CASTPLAGLGNTEAFF; DNA: TGTGCCAGTACCCCGCTCGCGGGTCTAGGGAACACTGAAGCTTTCTTT
size: .; J: TRBJ1-1; V: TRBV6-5; D: TRBD1; CDR3: CASSYQGDGTEAFF; DNA: TGTGCCAGCAGCTACCAGGGGGATGGGACTGAAGCTTTCTTT
size: .; J: TRBJ2-1; V: TRBV4-2; D: TRBD1; CDR3: CASSQVISGGAGNEQFF; DNA: TGTGCCAGCAGCCAAGTGATTTCAGGGGGCGCAGGCAATGAGCAGTTCTTC
size: .; J: TRBJ2-1; V: TRBV2; D: TRBD1; CDR3: CASGTGDNEQFF; DNA: TGTGCCAGTGGGACAGGGGATAATGAGCAGTTCTTC
size: .; J: TRBJ1-2; V: TRBV9; D: .; CDR3: CASSESTGGYGYTF; DNA: TGTGCCAGCAGCGAGTCCACGGGTGGCTATGGCTACACCTTC
size: .; J: TRBJ2-7; V: TRBV5-1; D: TRBD2; CDR3: CASSWLPGLAGTTYEQYF; DNA: TGCGCCAGCAGCTGGCTCCCGGGACTAGCGGGAACTACCTACGAGCAGTACTTC
size: .; J: TRBJ1-1; V: TRBV7-2; D: .; CDR3: CASSPSRGNTEAFF; DNA: TGTGCCAGCAGCCCATCTCGGGGGAACACTGAAGCTTTCTTT
size: .; J: TRBJ1-6; V: TRBV13; D: TRBD1; CDR3: CASSLQGARNSPLHF; DNA: TGTGCCAGCAGCTTACAGGGGGCTAGGAATTCACCCCTCCACTTT
size: .; J: TRBJ2-5; V: TRBV27; D: TRBD1; CDR3: CASSHRDREETQYF; DNA: TGTGCCAGCAGTCATCGGGACAGGGAGGAGACCCAGTACTTC
size: .; J: TRBJ1-2; V: TRBV20-1; D: TRBD1; CDR3: CSVDDRAGYTF; DNA: TGCAGTGTTGATGACAGGGCGGGCTACACCTTC
size: .; J: TRBJ1-4; V: TRBV6-5; D: TRBD1; CDR3: CASRPPTGREGKLFF; DNA: TGTGCCAGCAGACCGCCGACAGGGAGAGAAGGAAAACTGTTTTTT
size: .; J: TRBJ2-1; V: TRBV12-5; D: TRBD2; CDR3: CASGLRLAGAFF; DNA: TGTGCTAGTGGTTTGAGGCTAGCGGGGGCGTTCTTC
size: .; J: TRBJ2-1; V: TRBV7-2; D: TRBD2; CDR3: CASSTRSGTSSNEQFF; DNA: TGTGCCAGCAGCACGAGATCCGGGACTAGTAGTAATGAGCAGTTCTTC
size: .; J: TRBJ2-5; V: TRBV7-2; D: TRBD2; CDR3: CASSLALAGGSQETQYF; DNA: TGTGCCAGCAGCTTAGCACTAGCGGGGGGTAGCCAAGAGACCCAGTACTTC
size: .; J: TRBJ2-7; V: TRBV5-6; D: .; CDR3: CASSWTMFYEQYF; DNA: TGTGCCAGCAGCTGGACAATGTTCTACGAGCAGTACTTC
size: few; J: TRBJ1-2; V: TRBV6-5; D: TRBD1; CDR3: CASSYLDRANYGYTF; DNA: TGTGCCAGCAGTTACTTGGACAGGGCCAACTATGGCTACACCTTC
size: .; J: TRBJ1-2; V: TRBV2; D: .; CDR3: CASSEAQVVGDHGYTF; DNA: TGTGCCAGCAGTGAAGCGCAAGTAGTAGGGGATCATGGCTACACCTTC
size: .; J: TRBJ1-1; V: TRBV19; D: TRBD1; CDR3: CASSGDRDYTEAFF; DNA: TGTGCCAGTAGTGGGGACAGGGATTATACTGAAGCTTTCTTT
size: once; J: TRBJ2-5; V: TRBV6-7; D: TRBD2; CDR3: CASRPPGLVLQKWETQYF; DNA: TGTGCCAGCAGACCCCCGGGACTAGTACTTCAAAAGTGGGAGACCCAGTACTTC
size: .; J: TRBJ1-5; V: TRBV30; D: .; CDR3: CVQGDTGHEISPQHF; DNA: TGTGTCCAAGGGGACACGGGACACGAAATCAGCCCCCAGCATTTT
size: .; J: TRBJ2-3; V: TRBV5-1; D: TRBD2; CDR3: CASSSGTSGGTDTQYF; DNA: TGCGCCAGCAGCTCCGGGACTAGCGGAGGCACAGATACGCAGTATTTT
size: .; J: TRBJ1-1; V: TRBV7-2; D: .; CDR3: CASSLRSGVGTEAFF; DNA: TGTGCCAGCAGCTTAAGATCCGGAGTAGGCACTGAAGCTTTCTTT
size: .; J: TRBJ2-7; V: TRBV10-3; D: .; CDR3: CAISESTGPYEQYF; DNA: TGTGCCATCAGTGAGTCTACAGGGCCCTACGAGCAGTACTTC
size: .; J: TRBJ1-1; V: TRBV29-1; D: TRBD1; CDR3: CSARPGQGTEAFF; DNA: TGCAGCGCTCGTCCGGGACAGGGCACTGAAGCTTTCTTT
size: .; J: TRBJ1-2; V: TRBV6-5; D: .; CDR3: CASSLRGGDYGYTF; DNA: TGTGCCAGCAGTCTTAGGGGAGGGGACTATGGCTACACCTTC
size: .; J: TRBJ2-7; V: TRBV5-1; D: .; CDR3: CASSLDVTARQYF; DNA: TGCGCCAGCAGCTTGGATGTGACAGCGAGGCAGTACTTC
size: .; J: TRBJ2-3; V: TRBV7-2; D: .; CDR3: CASSLVRFTDTQYF; DNA: TGTGCCAGCAGCTTAGTGAGGTTCACAGATACGCAGTATTTT
size: .; J: TRBJ2-4; V: TRBV19; D: TRBD1; CDR3: CASSPLGDRDNIQYF; DNA: TGTGCCAGTAGTCCGCTGGGGGACAGGGATAACATTCAGTACTTC